The T cell receptor (beta chain) under discussion was sequenced for a study of response to subunit inactivated influenza vaccine. Study results and caveats: Every seasonal influenza vaccination brings in few new T cells, the authors suggested.

In TCRdb, the RT-PCR reads were re-called with MiXCR into one record per CDR3 protein. Here the sample spans some 300,000 distinct CDR3 sequences, 20% to 25% being singletons. The CDR3 runs 15 residues. Between the trimmed V and J ends, which lost 5 bases and 6 bases, there was a span of 16 bases. This clonotype was seen once. The antigen is unknown. This material consisted of PBMCs from blood, taken about 20 months after vaccination. This sequence was found in a man aged 45 to 70 who received an inactivated influenza vaccine. The chain uses TRBV12-3 or TRBV12-4 and TRBJ1-4, with TRBD1 as a possible D gene (5 bases). CDR3 residues: CASSTPGDPDEKLFF. CDR3 coding DNA: TGTGCCAGCAGTACCCCGGGGGATCCCGATGAAAAACTGTTTTTT.